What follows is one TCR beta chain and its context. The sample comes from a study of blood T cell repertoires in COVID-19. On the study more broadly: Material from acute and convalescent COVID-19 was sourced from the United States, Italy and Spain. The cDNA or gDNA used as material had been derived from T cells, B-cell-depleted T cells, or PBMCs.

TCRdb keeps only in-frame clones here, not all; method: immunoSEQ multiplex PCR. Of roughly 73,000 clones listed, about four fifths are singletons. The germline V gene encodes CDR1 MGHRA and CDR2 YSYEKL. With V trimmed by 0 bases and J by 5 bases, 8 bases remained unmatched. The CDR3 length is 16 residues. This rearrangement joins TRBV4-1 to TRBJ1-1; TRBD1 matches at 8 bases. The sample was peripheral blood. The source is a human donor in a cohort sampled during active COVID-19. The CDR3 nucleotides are TGCGCCAGCAGCCAAGATCCTGACAGGGGATTTACTGAAGCTTTCTTT. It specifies CASSQDPDRGFTEAFF.